The text below deals with one T cell receptor beta chain. In this sample, this clonotype turned up many times. Its cognate antigen has yet to be identified. No qualities accompany the bases; no much larger clone lies one base away. Sequencing took place on an Illumina HiSeq 1500. Starting from the raw public reads, TCRdb applied fastp trimming at Q25, assembled clones with MiXCR and retained in-frame beta chains. For every CDR3 protein sequence, its rows merge into one entry that carries the most common genes and DNA. Across this sample there are some 480,000 distinct CDR3 sequences, with 30% to 40% seen only once. Under 20% of the sample is held by the ten biggest clonotypes. This entry is derived from a study of T cell repertoires in cytomegalovirus infection (dated by TCRdb to about 2019). In the study overall: Alongside well-studied HLA-B-restricted epitopes, the peptide stimulations were aimed at recently identified HLA-C-restricted CMV epitopes, whose presentation resists viral immunomodulation. Because public TCR beta signatures pointed to carriage of CMV infection together with the matching HLA type, the HLA type of each donor mattered for the analysis.

V ends up 4 bases short and J 5 bases short, with an unmatched junction base count of 7. The germline V gene yields SGHTA for CDR1 and FQGNSA for CDR2. The CDR3 goes from the cysteine to the phenylalanine over 14 residues. Only the CDR3 DNA is retained, 42 bases long and in frame from the first base. General conclusions and limits of the study: In both this cohort and an independent roughly 350-donor cohort, the cumulative frequency of public TCR beta family members distinguished carriers of CMV infection plus the relevant HLA type. The ex vivo response was dominated by HLA-C-restricted CMV-specific TCR beta clonotypes, which also provided the single most frequent clonotype in two of eight donors.

In light of the paper, this sample's treatment or condition label describes: in vitro stimulation with specific CMV peptide epitopes to enrich CMV-specific T cells. This TCR was recovered from a human donor in good health (CMV status not recorded). Some clones in this sample may be carry-over from other donors' samples. Sequenced here: cultured PBMCs, sampled from culture after CMV antigen stimulation. Recombination connected TRBV7-2 to TRBJ2-7; TRBD2 aligns with 8 central bases. The DNA is TGTGCCAGCAGCTGGTCCGGGACTAGTAACGAGCAGTACTTC. It specifies CASSWSGTSNEQYF.